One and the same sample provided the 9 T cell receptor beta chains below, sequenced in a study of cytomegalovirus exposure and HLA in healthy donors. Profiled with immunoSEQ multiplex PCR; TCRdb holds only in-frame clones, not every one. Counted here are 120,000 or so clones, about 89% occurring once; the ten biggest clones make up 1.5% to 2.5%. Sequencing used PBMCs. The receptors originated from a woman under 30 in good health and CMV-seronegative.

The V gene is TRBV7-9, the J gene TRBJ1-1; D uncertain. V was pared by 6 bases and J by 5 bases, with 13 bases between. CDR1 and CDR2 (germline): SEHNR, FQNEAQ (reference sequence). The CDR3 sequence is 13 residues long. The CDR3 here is CASSQVTPTEAFF. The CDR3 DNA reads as TGTGCCAGCAGTCAGGTAACCCCAACTGAAGCTTTCTTT.

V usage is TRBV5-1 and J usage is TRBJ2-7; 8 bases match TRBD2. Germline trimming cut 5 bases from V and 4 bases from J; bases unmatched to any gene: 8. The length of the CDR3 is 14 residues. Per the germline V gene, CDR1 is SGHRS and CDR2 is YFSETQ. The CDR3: CASRGTGGAYEQYF. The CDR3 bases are TGCGCCAGCAGAGGCACGGGAGGGGCATACGAGCAGTACTTC.

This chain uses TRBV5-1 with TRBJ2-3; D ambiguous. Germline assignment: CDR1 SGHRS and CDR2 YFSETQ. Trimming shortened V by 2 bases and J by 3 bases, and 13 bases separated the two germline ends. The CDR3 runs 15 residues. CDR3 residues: CASSLGRPGTDTQYF. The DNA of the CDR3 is TGCGCCAGCAGCTTAGGCCGGCCCGGGACAGATACGCAGTATTTT.

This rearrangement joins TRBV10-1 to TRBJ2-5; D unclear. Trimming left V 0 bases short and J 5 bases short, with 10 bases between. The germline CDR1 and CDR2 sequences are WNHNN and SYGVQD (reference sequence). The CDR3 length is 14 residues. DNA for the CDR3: TGCGCCAGCAGTGAGTCCGCAGGCCGGGAGACCCAGTACTTC. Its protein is CASSESAGRETQYF.

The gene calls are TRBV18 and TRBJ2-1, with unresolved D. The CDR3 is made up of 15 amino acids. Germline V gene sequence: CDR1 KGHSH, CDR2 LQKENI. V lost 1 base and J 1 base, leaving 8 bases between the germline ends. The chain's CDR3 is CASSPRADSYNEQFF. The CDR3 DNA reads TGTGCCAGCTCACCACGGGCAGATTCCTACAATGAGCAGTTCTTC.

The CDR3 sequence is CASSVIRTGWDEQYF. For the CDR3, the DNA is TGTGCCAGCAGTGTGATCCGGACAGGGTGGGACGAGCAGTACTTC. The chain employs TRBV6-1 and TRBJ2-7, with 8 bases matching TRBD1. The V and J ends lost 4 bases and 5 bases, in that order; junction bases with no gene match: 10. In germline, CDR1 is MNHNS, CDR2 SASEGT. This CDR3 is built from 15 residues.

The CDR3 here is CASPLAGNQPQHF. In DNA form, the CDR3 reads TGTGCCAGCCCCCTGGCGGGCAATCAGCCCCAGCATTTT. J is TRBJ1-5 and V is TRBV6-5; the D is unclear. CDR1 and CDR2 from the germline V gene are MNHEY and SVGAGI. Trimming removed 8 bases at V and 2 bases at J, with 10 bases between. The CDR3 covers 13 residues.

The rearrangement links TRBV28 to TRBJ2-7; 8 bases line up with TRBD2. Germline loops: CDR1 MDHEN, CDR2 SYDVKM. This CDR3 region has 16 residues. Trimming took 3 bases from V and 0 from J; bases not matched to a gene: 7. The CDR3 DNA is TGTGCCAGCAGTTTCCAGTCGGGAGGGAGCTCCTACGAGCAGTACTTC. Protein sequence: CASSFQSGGSSYEQYF.

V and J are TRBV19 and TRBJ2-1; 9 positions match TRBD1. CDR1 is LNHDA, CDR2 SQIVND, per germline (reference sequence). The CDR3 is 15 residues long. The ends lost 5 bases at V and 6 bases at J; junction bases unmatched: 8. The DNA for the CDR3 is TGTGCCAGTAGTCTCCGGGACAGGGAATCCAATGAGCAGTTCTTC. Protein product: CASSLRDRESNEQFF.